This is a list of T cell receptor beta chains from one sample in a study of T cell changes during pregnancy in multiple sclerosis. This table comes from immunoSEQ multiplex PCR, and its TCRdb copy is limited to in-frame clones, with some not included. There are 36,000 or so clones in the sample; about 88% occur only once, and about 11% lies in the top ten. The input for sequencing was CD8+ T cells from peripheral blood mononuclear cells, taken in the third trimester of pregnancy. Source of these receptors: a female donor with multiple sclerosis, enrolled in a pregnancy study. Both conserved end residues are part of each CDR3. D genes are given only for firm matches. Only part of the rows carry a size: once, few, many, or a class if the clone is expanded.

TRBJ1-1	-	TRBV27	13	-	CASSNWGDTEAFF	TGTGCCAGCAGTAATTGGGGGGACACTGAAGCTTTCTTT
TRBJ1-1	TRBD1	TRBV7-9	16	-	CASSYPGTGGNTEAFF	TGTGCCAGCAGTTATCCCGGGACAGGGGGGAACACTGAAGCTTTCTTT
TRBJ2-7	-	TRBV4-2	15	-	CASSQDAGSSYEQYF	TGTGCCAGCAGCCAAGACGCCGGTAGCTCCTACGAGCAGTACTTC
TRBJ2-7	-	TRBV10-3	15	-	CAISEPPTVPNEQYF	TGTGCCATCAGTGAGCCGCCGACAGTCCCCAACGAGCAGTACTTC
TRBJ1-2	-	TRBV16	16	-	CASSQSPDTTNYGYTF	TGTGCCAGCAGCCAATCCCCGGACACGACTAACTATGGCTACACCTTC
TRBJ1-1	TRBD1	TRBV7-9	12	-	CASRKDREEAFF	TGTGCCAGCAGGAAAGACAGGGAAGAAGCTTTCTTT
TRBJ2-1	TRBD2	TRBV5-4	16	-	CASRTSGSVAYNEQFF	TGTGCCAGCAGGACTAGCGGGAGTGTGGCCTACAATGAGCAGTTCTTC
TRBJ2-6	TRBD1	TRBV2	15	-	CARGDREDGANVLTF	TGTGCCAGAGGGGACAGGGAAGATGGGGCCAACGTCCTGACTTTC
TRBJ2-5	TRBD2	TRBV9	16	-	CASSVDGLAGIETQYF	TGTGCCAGCAGCGTGGACGGACTAGCGGGGATAGAGACCCAGTACTTC
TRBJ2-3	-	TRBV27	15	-	CASSFESPSTDTQYF	TGTGCCAGCAGTTTCGAAAGCCCTAGCACAGATACGCAGTATTTT
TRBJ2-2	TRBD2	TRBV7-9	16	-	CASIPLGGANTGELFF	TGTGCCAGCATCCCCCTCGGGGGGGCCAACACCGGGGAGCTGTTTTTT
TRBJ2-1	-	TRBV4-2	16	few	CASSQTTIQGDNEQFF	TGTGCCAGCAGCCAGACAACGATACAGGGCGACAATGAGCAGTTCTTC
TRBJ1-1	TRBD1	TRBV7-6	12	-	CASSSGQGESFF	TGTGCCAGCAGCTCGGGACAGGGGGAGTCTTTCTTT
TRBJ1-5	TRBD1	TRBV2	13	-	CASSSQGNQPQHF	TGTGCCAGCAGTTCACAGGGGAATCAGCCCCAGCATTTT
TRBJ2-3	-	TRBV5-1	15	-	CASSYRHRGTDTQYF	TGCGCCAGCAGCTACCGACATCGGGGGACAGATACGCAGTATTTT
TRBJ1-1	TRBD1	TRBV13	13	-	CAGQQQGSTEAFF	TGTGCCGGTCAACAACAGGGGAGCACTGAAGCTTTCTTT
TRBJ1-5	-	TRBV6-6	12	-	CASSYLNQPQHF	TGTGCCAGCAGTTATCTAAATCAGCCCCAGCATTTT
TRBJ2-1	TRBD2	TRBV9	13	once	CASSAGGSNEQFF	TGTGCCAGCAGCGCGGGGGGTTCAAATGAGCAGTTCTTC
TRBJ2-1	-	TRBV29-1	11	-	CSVFRYNEQFF	TGCAGCGTTTTCAGGTACAATGAGCAGTTCTTC
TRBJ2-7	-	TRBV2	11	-	CASTPGNEQYF	TGTGCCAGCACCCCGGGGAACGAGCAGTACTTC
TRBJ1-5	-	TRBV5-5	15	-	CASSLGQFSNQPQHF	TGTGCCAGCAGCTTGGGCCAGTTTAGCAATCAGCCCCAGCATTTT
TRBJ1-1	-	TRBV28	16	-	CASRPGRGPPNTEAFF	TGTGCCAGCAGACCCGGTCGTGGGCCGCCGAACACTGAAGCTTTCTTT
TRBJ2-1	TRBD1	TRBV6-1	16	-	CASSEASDRAYNEQFF	TGTGCCAGCAGTGAAGCTAGTGACAGGGCCTACAATGAGCAGTTCTTC
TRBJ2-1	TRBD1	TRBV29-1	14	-	CSVVPGGSYNEQFF	TGCAGCGTAGTGCCAGGGGGCTCCTACAATGAGCAGTTCTTC
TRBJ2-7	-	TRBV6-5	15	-	CASTTAGRTSYEQYF	TGTGCCAGCACGACGGCGGGCAGGACCTCCTACGAGCAGTACTTC
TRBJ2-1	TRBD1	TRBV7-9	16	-	CASSLGKTGSVNEQFF	TGTGCCAGCAGCTTAGGGAAGACAGGGTCGGTCAATGAGCAGTTCTTC
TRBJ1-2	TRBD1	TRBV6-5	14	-	CASSARGLRDGYTF	TGTGCCAGCAGCGCCAGGGGGCTGAGGGATGGCTACACCTTC
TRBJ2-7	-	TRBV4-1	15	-	CASSQEPAIPYEQYF	TGCGCCAGCAGCCAAGAACCTGCGATTCCCTACGAGCAGTACTTC
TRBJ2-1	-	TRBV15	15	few	CATSSGQSDYNEQFF	TGTGCCACCAGCAGTGGACAATCGGACTACAATGAGCAGTTCTTC
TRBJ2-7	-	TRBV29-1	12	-	CSVEQGIYEQYF	TGCAGCGTTGAACAGGGTATCTACGAGCAGTACTTC
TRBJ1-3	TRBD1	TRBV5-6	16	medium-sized	CASSLALRGPRDTIYF	TGTGCCAGCAGCTTGGCCCTGAGGGGGCCCCGGGACACCATATATTTT
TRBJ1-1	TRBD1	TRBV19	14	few	CASSTQGTAIEAFF	TGTGCCAGTAGTACCCAAGGGACAGCGATTGAAGCTTTCTTT
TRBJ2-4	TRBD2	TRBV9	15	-	CASSPLAGAKNIQYF	TGTGCCAGCAGCCCACTAGCGGGAGCCAAAAACATTCAGTACTTC
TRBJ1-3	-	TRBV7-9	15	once	CASSLAGRTGNTIYF	TGTGCCAGCAGCTTAGCGGGGAGGACTGGAAACACCATATATTTT
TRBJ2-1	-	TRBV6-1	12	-	CATTQGRNEQFF	TGTGCCACGACACAGGGTAGAAATGAGCAGTTCTTC
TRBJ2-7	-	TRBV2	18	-	CASSETRGHFRSSYEQYF	TGTGCCAGCAGTGAAACCAGGGGTCACTTTAGGAGCTCCTACGAGCAGTACTTC
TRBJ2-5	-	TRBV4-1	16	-	CASSQKDSAEQETQYF	TGCGCCAGCAGCCAAAAGGATTCAGCGGAACAAGAGACCCAGTACTTC
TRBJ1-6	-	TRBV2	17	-	CASSDRGVTSYNSPLHF	TGTGCCAGCAGTGACAGGGGCGTAACCTCCTATAATTCACCCCTCCACTTT
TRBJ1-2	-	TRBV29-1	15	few	CSVEDKQGTNYGYTF	TGCAGCGTTGAAGATAAACAGGGAACTAACTATGGCTACACCTTC
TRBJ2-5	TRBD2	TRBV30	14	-	CAWSYIAGGETQYF	TGTGCCTGGAGTTATATAGCGGGAGGAGAGACCCAGTACTTC
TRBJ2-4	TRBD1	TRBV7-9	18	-	CASSAQGASAFGKNIQYF	TGTGCCAGCAGCGCGCAGGGGGCGTCTGCGTTCGGCAAAAACATTCAGTACTTC
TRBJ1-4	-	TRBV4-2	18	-	CASSQDPGGVSTNEKLFF	TGTGCCAGCAGCCAAGACCCTGGGGGGGTTTCAACTAATGAAAAACTGTTTTTT
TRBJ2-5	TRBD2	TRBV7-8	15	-	CASNPASGGAETQYF	TGTGCCAGCAACCCGGCTAGCGGGGGCGCGGAGACCCAGTACTTC
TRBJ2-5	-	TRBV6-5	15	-	CASALSGMSQETQYF	TGTGCCAGCGCCTTAAGCGGAATGAGCCAAGAGACCCAGTACTTC
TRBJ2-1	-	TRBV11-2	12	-	CASSLGGDEQFF	TGTGCCAGCAGCTTAGGGGGGGATGAGCAGTTCTTC
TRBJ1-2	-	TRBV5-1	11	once	CASSTGLGYTF	TGCGCCAGCAGTACAGGGTTGGGCTACACCTTC
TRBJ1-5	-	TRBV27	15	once	CASSLNGADNQPQHF	TGTGCCAGCAGCCTTAACGGCGCGGATAATCAGCCCCAGCATTTT
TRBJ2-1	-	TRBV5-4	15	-	CASSSGTGWVGEQFF	TGTGCCAGCAGCTCCGGGACTGGCTGGGTTGGTGAGCAGTTCTTC
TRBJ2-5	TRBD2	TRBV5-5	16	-	CASSLAAGGLQETQYF	TGTGCCAGCAGCTTGGCAGCGGGGGGATTACAAGAGACCCAGTACTTC
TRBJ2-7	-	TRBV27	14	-	CASRFQGSFYEQYF	TGTGCCAGCAGATTTCAGGGTTCGTTCTACGAGCAGTACTTC
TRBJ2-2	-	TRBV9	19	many	CASSRSYFPSGGNTGELFF	TGTGCCAGCAGCCGCTCATACTTTCCTTCCGGGGGGAACACCGGGGAGCTGTTTTTT
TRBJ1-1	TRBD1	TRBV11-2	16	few	CASSVPPGTDETEAFF	TGTGCCAGCAGCGTCCCGCCCGGGACAGATGAAACTGAAGCTTTCTTT